This record covers a single T cell receptor (beta chain). The CDR3 spans 16 residues. V shed 8 bases and J 2 bases; nucleotides not matched to a gene: 9. The V gene's germline CDR1 is LNHDA and CDR2 SQIVND (reference sequence). Data came from immunoSEQ multiplex PCR; TCRdb stores just in-frame clones and leaves some out. Seen here are roughly 410,000 clones, approximately 90% observed once, and the top ten hold under 2%. This specimen comes from a study of blood T cell repertoires in COVID-19. Background on the study: Sources were T cells, B-cell-depleted T cells, or PBMCs; the material itself was cDNA or gDNA.

The chain joins TRBV19 to TRBJ2-1, with TRBD2 matching 10 bases. Input material: peripheral blood. This sequence was found in a woman between 40 and 50 years old with COVID-19, enrolled during active disease. CDR3 sequence (DNA): TGTGCCAGTGTCAGGACTAGCGGACTTACCTACAATGAGCAGTTCTTC. It translates to CASVRTSGLTYNEQFF.